Listed below are T cell receptor beta chains from one sample, sequenced in a study of blood T cell repertoires in COVID-19. Using immunoSEQ multiplex PCR, the repertoire was profiled, and TCRdb retains in-frame clones only, with some absent. This table has tens of thousands of clones, approximately 86% appearing once. The sample comprised peripheral blood. Every receptor here comes from a human donor in a cohort sampled during active COVID-19. The CDR3 runs from the conserved cysteine through the conserved F or W. Each record gives: D gene, clone size, V gene, J gene, CDR3 protein, CDR3 DNA. The D gene is left open where the match is weak. Size values are once, few and many counts, or a class for expanded clones, and some rows have none.

TRBD1,NA,TRBV4-1,TRBJ2-7,CASSQGGQGSYEQYF,TGCGCCAGCAGCCAAGGGGGACAGGGCTCCTACGAGCAGTACTTC
NA,NA,TRBV2,TRBJ1-2,CASSAQGYGYTF,TGTGCCAGCAGTGCGCAGGGCTATGGCTACACCTTC
TRBD1,NA,TRBV19,TRBJ2-3,CASSDRGYTDTQYF,TGTGCCAGTAGTGACAGGGGCTACACAGATACGCAGTATTTT
TRBD1,NA,TRBV6-2/TRBV6-3,TRBJ1-5,CASSTKTGGPQPQHF,TGTGCCAGCAGTACAAAAACAGGGGGCCCTCAGCCCCAGCATTTT
NA,NA,TRBV4-2,TRBJ1-2,CASSQELSSRNYGYTF,TGTGCCAGCAGCCAAGAATTGAGTTCTCGAAATTATGGCTACACCTTC
TRBD2,NA,TRBV5-1,TRBJ2-1,CASSMGQLGRDLQFF,TGCGCCAGCAGCATGGGTCAGTTGGGGAGGGATTTGCAGTTCTTC
TRBD2,NA,TRBV27,TRBJ2-3,CASSLSTGGATDTQYF,TGTGCCAGCAGTTTATCGACGGGAGGGGCCACAGATACGCAGTATTTT
TRBD1,once,TRBV19,TRBJ1-1,CASSPSTQGAKAFF,TGTGCCAGTAGTCCTTCAACCCAGGGGGCAAAAGCTTTCTTT
NA,NA,TRBV7-9,TRBJ1-2,CASSPSSSFYGYTF,TGTGCCAGCTCCCCGTCCTCGAGTTTCTATGGCTACACCTTC
TRBD2,NA,TRBV10-3,TRBJ2-2,CATDGGGAVGTGELFF,TGTGCCACCGACGGCGGGGGGGCGGTGGGCACCGGGGAGCTGTTTTTT
NA,NA,TRBV28,TRBJ1-2,CASSSTGYYGYTF,TGTGCCAGCAGTTCGACAGGTTATTATGGCTACACCTTC
TRBD2,NA,TRBV19,TRBJ2-2,CASWGGLPGELFF,TGTGCCAGTTGGGGAGGGCTCCCCGGGGAGCTGTTTTTT
TRBD1,NA,TRBV20-1,TRBJ2-7,CSATDRATGSYEQYF,TGCAGTGCTACTGACAGGGCCACTGGGTCCTACGAGCAGTACTTC
TRBD1,NA,TRBV7-9,TRBJ1-4,CASSLRTGDTGNEKLFF,TGTGCCAGCAGCTTAAGGACAGGGGACACTGGTAATGAAAAACTGTTTTTT
TRBD2,NA,TRBV6-2/TRBV6-3,TRBJ2-1,CASSSAGEIDNEQFF,TGTGCCAGCAGTTCAGCGGGGGAGATAGACAATGAGCAGTTCTTC
TRBD2,NA,TRBV7-9,TRBJ2-2,CASRGGLAPNTGELFF,TGTGCCAGCAGGGGGGGACTAGCGCCGAACACCGGGGAGCTGTTTTTT
NA,NA,TRBV27,TRBJ2-7,CASSLSASASYEQYF,TGTGCCAGCAGTTTATCGGCTAGCGCTAGTTACGAGCAGTACTTC
TRBD2,NA,TRBV4-1,TRBJ2-7,CASSQGLSGISYEQYF,TGCGCCAGCAGCCAAGGGCTTAGCGGGATATCCTACGAGCAGTACTTC
NA,NA,TRBV7-2,TRBJ2-2,CASSLGLSNGELFF,TGTGCCAGCAGCTTAGGGCTCAGTAACGGGGAGCTGTTTTTT
NA,medium-sized,TRBV30,TRBJ1-2,CAWSGNSAEAVGYGYTF,TGTGCCTGGAGTGGGAACTCCGCGGAAGCAGTGGGCTATGGCTACACCTTC
NA,NA,TRBV7-2,TRBJ2-7,CASSLALGREQYF,TGTGCCAGCAGCTTAGCGCTGGGGAGAGAGCAGTACTTC
TRBD2,NA,TRBV5-1,TRBJ2-3,CASSRTSGSEDTQYF,TGCGCCAGCAGCCGGACTAGCGGGAGTGAAGATACGCAGTATTTT
TRBD1,once,TRBV5-1,TRBJ2-5,CASSIDRAPQETQYF,TGCGCCAGCAGCATCGACAGGGCGCCCCAAGAGACCCAGTACTTC
TRBD2,NA,TRBV4-3,TRBJ2-2,CASSHRLAGARGGELFF,TGCGCCAGCAGCCACAGACTAGCGGGAGCTCGTGGCGGGGAGCTGTTTTTT
TRBD1,NA,TRBV6-1,TRBJ2-7,CASSEGGTGVYEQYF,TGTGCCAGCAGTGAAGGGGGGACAGGGGTCTACGAGCAGTACTTC
NA,NA,TRBV12-5,TRBJ2-5,CASGVNRVGFETQYF,TGTGCTAGTGGTGTAAACAGGGTGGGCTTCGAGACCCAGTACTTC
NA,NA,TRBV11-1,TRBJ1-1,CASSLRPPQVNTEAFF,TGTGCCAGCAGCTTAAGGCCTCCTCAGGTGAACACTGAAGCTTTCTTT
NA,once,TRBV20-1,TRBJ2-1,CSANTRIEQFF,TGCAGTGCTAATACTAGGATTGAGCAGTTCTTC